One sample yielded the 9 T cell receptor beta chains listed below, sequenced in a study of blood T cell repertoires in COVID-19. Clones were sequenced by immunoSEQ multiplex PCR, and TCRdb holds only the in-frame ones, with some missing. The sample lists around 250,000 clones, over 80% occurring once. Sequencing was performed on PBMCs or T cells enriched from blood (not recorded which). Receptors were obtained from a middle-aged man who had been exposed to COVID-19.

CDR3 bases: TGTGCCAGCAGCCAACAACTAGCGGGAGTCTCAGATACGCAGTATTTT. Protein: CASSQQLAGVSDTQYF. The chain has TRBV3-1 (or the pseudogene TRBV3-2) and TRBJ2-3, with 11 bases lining up with TRBD2. CDR3 length equals 16 residues. CDR1 is LGHDT, CDR2 YNNKEL, per germline (reference sequence). Trimming removed 2 bases from V and 4 bases from J; junction bases left unmatched: 5.

The gene calls are TRBV5-6 and TRBJ2-3; TRBD1 might be the D (6 bases). Trimming took 4 bases from V and 6 from J, leaving 18 bases between them. This CDR3 region has 15 residues. Germline-derived CDR1 and CDR2 are SGHDT and YYEEEE. CDR3 region: CASSRLDIQGDTQYF. CDR3 nucleotides: TGTGCCAGCAGCCGTCTAGACATCCAGGGGGATACGCAGTATTTT.

This clone was counted a few times. The CDR3 region is CASRDRSQTRLKFF. In DNA form, the CDR3 reads TGTGCAAGTCGGGACCGCTCCCAGACTAGATTGAAGTTCTTC. V and J are TRBV12-2 and TRBJ2-1; the table's D call TRBD2 went unverified against the DNA. TRBV12-2 is designated a pseudogene. The length of the CDR3 is 14 residues.

This rearrangement joins TRBV28 to TRBJ2-1; TRBD2 might be the D (5 bases). This CDR3 spans 16 amino acids. V was pared by 6 bases and J by 6 bases, with 21 bases between. CDR1 and CDR2 (germline): MDHEN, SYDVKM. The CDR3 loop reads CASSLAYSLHSNEQFF. The CDR3, as DNA: TGTGCCAGCAGCTTAGCGTATTCGCTGCATTCCAATGAGCAGTTCTTC.

The chain carries TRBV2 and TRBJ2-2; TRBD1 is a possible D gene (6 bases). CDR1 and CDR2 (germline): SNHLY, FYNNEI. V was shortened by 6 bases and J by 6 bases, with 17 bases between the two germline ends. This CDR3 spans 15 amino acids. CDR3 nucleotides: TGTGCCAGCAGCGGAGACAGGTTGTCGGCCGGGGAGCTGTTTTTT. Protein: CASSGDRLSAGELFF.

The CDR3 DNA is TGTGCCAGTAGTATTACGGCAGGGTACTCCTACGAGCAGTACTTC. Its protein product is CASSITAGYSYEQYF. The chain joins TRBV19 to TRBJ2-7; weak D call: TRBD1 (5 bases). This CDR3 has 15 amino acids. The germline V gene encodes CDR1 LNHDA and CDR2 SQIVND (reference sequence). With 3 bases removed from V and 0 bases from J, the gap between germline ends came to 12 bases.

This clone occurred once. This rearrangement joins TRBV19 to TRBJ2-2, with D perhaps TRBD1 (5 bases). The ends were cut back, 8 bases at V and 5 bases at J, with 21 bases in the middle. The CDR3 has 16 residues. Germline lookup yields CDR1 LNHDA and CDR2 SQIVND (reference sequence). Here the CDR3 reads CASGARLGYNTGELFF. CDR3 bases: TGTGCCAGTGGGGCTCGGTTGGGGTACAATACCGGGGAGCTGTTTTTT.

Details on this clone: Other DNA sequences from this sample encode an identical CDR3 as well. V is TRBV7-9 and J is TRBJ1-5; D is ambiguous. Germline CDR1 and CDR2: SEHNR and FQNEAQ (reference sequence). Trimming left V 6 bases short and J 5 bases short, with 11 bases between. The CDR3 loop spans 13 amino acids. Here the CDR3 DNA reads TGTGCCAGCAGTTTGGATGAGGATCAGCCCCAGCATTTT. Residues: CASSLDEDQPQHF.

The V call is TRBV28, the J call TRBJ1-1; 7 nucleotides line up with TRBD1. The germline V gene encodes CDR1 MDHEN and CDR2 SYDVKM. V lost 8 bases, J lost 7 bases, and 13 bases stayed unmatched. This CDR3 has 14 amino acids. CDR3 in DNA: TGTGCCAGCCTTCCAGACAGGGCCCGGGGTGAAGCTTTCTTT. It translates to CASLPDRARGEAFF.